These T cell receptor beta chains were read from a single sample in a study of T cell responses to AZD1222 COVID-19 vaccine. This table comes from immunoSEQ multiplex PCR, and its TCRdb copy is limited to in-frame clones, with some not included. The data contain around 73,000 clones, 75% to 90% of them singletons. This specimen consisted of peripheral blood, obtained 28 days after the second AZD1222 dose. The receptors derive from an adult who received the AZD1222 COVID-19 vaccine. Each CDR3 is given with its conserved first and last residue. D genes are given only for firm matches. Rows may omit the clone size; those that give it use once, few, many or a size class.

J | size | V | D | DNA | CDR3
TRBJ1-1 | . | TRBV5-1 | . | TGCGCCAGCAGCCTAGCGGGGGCTAACACTGAAGCTTTCTTT | CASSLAGANTEAFF
TRBJ2-1 | . | TRBV19 | . | TGTGCCAGTAGTGCCCACTCCGTCTCCTACAATGAGCAGTTCTTC | CASSAHSVSYNEQFF
TRBJ2-7 | . | TRBV24-1 | TRBD1 | TGTGCCACCAGTGGTTCCGGGACAGGGCACGAGCAGTACTTC | CATSGSGTGHEQYF
TRBJ1-2 | . | TRBV7-2 | . | TGTGCCAGCAGCTCGGGCCCTAACTATGGCTACACCTTC | CASSSGPNYGYTF
TRBJ1-2 | few | TRBV9 | . | TGTGCCAGCAGCGTAGGGAATGGCTACACCTTC | CASSVGNGYTF
TRBJ1-3 | . | TRBV21-1 | . | TGTGCCAGCAGCAAATCCTCGAGCTTTATCATCTCTGGAAACACCATATATTTT | CASSKSSSFIISGNTIYF
TRBJ2-5 | . | TRBV10-1 | . | TGCGCCAGCAGTGAGTCGAAGACCCAGTACTTC | CASSESKTQYF
TRBJ2-7 | . | TRBV27 | TRBD1 | TGTGCCAGCAGTACACGATGGGACAGCCAATCTTACGAGCAGTACTTC | CASSTRWDSQSYEQYF
TRBJ1-1 | . | TRBV11-2 | . | TGTGCCAGCCGGCCGATCAGGGTAGAGCTTTCTTTGAGTAGAGCTTTCTTT | CASRPIRVELSLSRAFF
TRBJ1-1 | once | TRBV6-5 | . | TGTGCCAGCAGTTACTCCGACAAAAACACTGAAGCTTTCTTT | CASSYSDKNTEAFF
TRBJ2-1 | once | TRBV9 | TRBD1 | TGTGCCAGCAGCGCCAACCGGGACAGACCACACAATGAGCAGTTCTTC | CASSANRDRPHNEQFF
TRBJ2-1 | . | TRBV7-9 | . | TGTGCCAGCAGCTCCCCCCTTGATTACAATGAGCAGTTCTTC | CASSSPLDYNEQFF
TRBJ2-1 | . | TRBV13 | TRBD1 | TGTGCCAGCAGCCCAAACCAGGGGGCCTCTGAGCAGTTCTTC | CASSPNQGASEQFF
TRBJ1-1 | . | TRBV11-2 | TRBD1 | TGTGCCAGCAGCCCTAGGACAGGCCGGAAAGCTTTCTTT | CASSPRTGRKAFF
TRBJ2-1 | once | TRBV12-2 | . | TGTGCAAGTCACTTAGCGTCCCGGTGGGTAGCAGATGAGCAGTTCTTC | CASHLASRWVADEQFF
TRBJ1-1 | . | TRBV4-1 | . | TGCGCCAGCAGCCTCGGGGGCACCCGTAACACTGAAGCTTTCTTT | CASSLGGTRNTEAFF
TRBJ2-1 | . | TRBV28 | TRBD1 | TGTGCCAGCAGTTCTGGGTTTCCCAGGACAGGGGAGTTGGATGAGCAGTTCTTC | CASSSGFPRTGELDEQFF
TRBJ2-7 | . | TRBV4-1 | . | TGCGCCAGCAGCCCTCACCGGGGTACCTACGAGCAGTACTTC | CASSPHRGTYEQYF
TRBJ2-5 | . | TRBV5-4 | . | TGTGCCAGCAGCCTGAGTAAACAAGAGACCCAGTACTTC | CASSLSKQETQYF
TRBJ1-4 | . | TRBV19 | TRBD1 | TGTGCCAGCTCCGTCGACAGGGAAACAAATGAAAAACTGTTTTTT | CASSVDRETNEKLFF
TRBJ1-1 | . | TRBV6-1 | . | TGTGCCAGCAGTTATCCGGGACAGAACACTGAAGCTTTCTTT | CASSYPGQNTEAFF
TRBJ1-2 | . | TRBV6-2/TRBV6-3 | . | TGTGCCAGCAGTTCCCCACAGGGCTATGGCTACACCTTC | CASSSPQGYGYTF
TRBJ2-5 | . | TRBV9 | . | TGTGCCAGCACCGGCTCCGGGACCAGCCAAGAGACCCAGTACTTC | CASTGSGTSQETQYF
TRBJ2-3 | . | TRBV7-2 | . | TGTGCCAGCAGCTTAAAATCGCAAGATACGCAGTATTTT | CASSLKSQDTQYF